These T cell receptor beta chains were read from a single sample in a study of T cells in Graves' hyperthyroidism and ophthalmopathy. TCRdb reanalysed the multiplex PCR reads using MiXCR and keeps one entry per CDR3 protein. The sample records about 400,000 distinct CDR3 sequences, less than 15% being singletons. Sequenced material: blood. These receptors were taken from a woman aged 18-29 years with Graves' hyperthyroidism. Each CDR3 is given with its conserved first and last residue. Fields, in order: V gene, D gene, J gene, clone size, CDR3 protein, CDR3 DNA. A D gene is named only where the DNA matches it firmly. Rows give clone size only sometimes, using once, few, many, or a class for an expanded clone.

TRBV19	TRBD2	TRBJ2-3	.	CASSGLAGGQDTQYF	TGTGCCAGTAGTGGACTAGCGGGGGGCCAAGATACGCAGTATTTT
TRBV5-1	.	TRBJ1-5	many	CASSLEAAESNQPQHF	TGCGCCAGCAGCTTGGAGGCAGCTGAGAGCAATCAGCCCCAGCATTTT
TRBV29-1	.	TRBJ1-4	.	CSVVIPLRGEKLFF	TGCAGCGTTGTCATACCCTTACGGGGTGAAAAACTGTTTTTT
TRBV10-1	TRBD1	TRBJ2-7	.	CASSRQGGSEQYF	TGCGCCAGCAGCAGACAGGGGGGAAGCGAGCAGTACTTC
TRBV28	.	TRBJ1-5	many	CASSIDRMEQPQHF	TGTGCCAGCAGTATAGACAGGATGGAACAGCCCCAGCATTTT
TRBV7-2	TRBD1	TRBJ2-1	many	CASSLDQGAAYEQFF	TGTGCCAGCAGCTTAGACCAGGGGGCTGCGTATGAGCAGTTCTTC
TRBV5-4	TRBD2	TRBJ2-1	few	CASSLEDGRAVNEQFF	TGTGCCAGCAGCTTGGAGGACGGGAGGGCGGTCAATGAGCAGTTCTTC
TRBV10-3	TRBD1	TRBJ1-4	.	CAISEVEGQGGEKLFF	TGTGCCATCAGTGAAGTAGAGGGACAGGGAGGTGAAAAACTGTTTTTT
TRBV9	.	TRBJ2-3	.	CASSPPFRSGTDTQYF	TGTGCCAGCAGCCCCCCCTTTAGATCCGGCACAGATACGCAGTATTTT
TRBV7-3	.	TRBJ2-1	many	CASSLSDYNEQFF	TGTGCCAGCAGCTTATCCGACTATAATGAGCAGTTCTTC
TRBV27	TRBD2	TRBJ2-3	many	CASSPGSGGLGDTQYF	TGTGCCAGCAGTCCGGGGTCCGGGGGGTTGGGAGATACGCAGTATTTT
TRBV7-2	.	TRBJ2-1	many	CASSPEPIALNEQFF	TGTGCCAGCAGCCCAGAACCCATAGCGCTCAATGAGCAGTTCTTC
TRBV12-3/TRBV12-4	.	TRBJ2-7	many	CASSLSGRFGEQYF	TGTGCCAGCAGTTTATCGGGGAGGTTCGGAGAGCAGTACTTC
TRBV7-3	TRBD1	TRBJ2-5	many	CASSLTTGAETQYF	TGTGCCAGCAGCTTAACGACAGGGGCAGAGACCCAGTACTTC
TRBV5-6	TRBD1	TRBJ2-5	.	CASRRTGVETQYF	TGTGCCAGCAGAAGGACAGGGGTAGAGACCCAGTACTTC
TRBV5-4	.	TRBJ2-5	.	CASSLAYEETQYF	TGTGCCAGCAGCTTGGCCTATGAGGAGACCCAGTACTTC
TRBV18	.	TRBJ1-3	many	CASSGTTSGNTIYF	TGTGCCAGCTCAGGGACAACCTCTGGAAACACCATATATTTT
TRBV28	.	TRBJ2-7	many	CASNLLASYEQYF	TGTGCCAGCAACCTATTAGCCTCCTACGAGCAGTACTTC
TRBV5-4	.	TRBJ1-2	.	CASSTRDNYGYTF	TGTGCCAGCAGCACAAGGGATAACTATGGCTACACCTTC
TRBV28	TRBD1	TRBJ1-5	many	CASSDRDRLNQPQHF	TGTGCCAGCAGTGACAGGGACCGACTCAATCAGCCCCAGCATTTT
TRBV12-3/TRBV12-4	TRBD2	TRBJ2-2	many	CASTPRGGAGELFF	TGTGCCAGCACCCCCCGGGGGGGCGCCGGGGAGCTGTTTTTT
TRBV6-2/TRBV6-3	TRBD1	TRBJ1-2	many	CASSTGQGNGYTF	TGTGCCAGCAGTACCGGACAGGGTAATGGCTACACCTTC
TRBV29-1	TRBD1	TRBJ2-2	many	CSVKGQGAGELFF	TGCAGCGTGAAGGGACAGGGGGCCGGGGAGCTGTTTTTT
TRBV3-1	TRBD1	TRBJ1-5	many	CASSQGAGGPSNQPQHF	TGTGCCAGCAGCCAAGGGGCAGGGGGTCCGAGTAATCAGCCCCAGCATTTT
TRBV14	.	TRBJ2-1	.	CASSQDPTGSSYNEQFF	TGTGCCAGCAGCCAAGATCCTACCGGAAGCTCCTACAATGAGCAGTTCTTC
TRBV2	.	TRBJ1-3	few	CASSEMSSGNTIYF	TGTGCCAGCAGTGAGATGTCCTCTGGAAACACCATATATTTT
TRBV9	TRBD1	TRBJ1-2	.	CASSPTPIPGQEEYNYGYTF	TGTGCCAGCAGCCCCACACCCATACCGGGACAGGAGGAATATAACTATGGCTACACCTTC
TRBV27	.	TRBJ2-3	many	CASSPGRYVSDTQYF	TGTGCCAGCAGCCCCGGACGATACGTTTCAGATACGCAGTATTTT
TRBV10-3	.	TRBJ2-2	.	CAISDSGGAGTGELFF	TGTGCCATCAGTGACTCTGGGGGCGCTGGCACCGGGGAGCTGTTTTTT
TRBV20-1	TRBD2	TRBJ2-3	many	CSAGTSGRSDTQYF	TGCAGTGCTGGGACTAGCGGGAGGTCAGATACGCAGTATTTT
TRBV7-9	.	TRBJ1-1	many	CASLRRNTEAFF	TGTGCCAGCCTACGGCGGAACACTGAAGCTTTCTTT
TRBV5-8	.	TRBJ2-7	.	CASWHSPGSYEQYF	TGTGCCAGCTGGCACAGCCCTGGGTCCTACGAGCAGTACTTC
TRBV29-1	.	TRBJ2-5	few	CSVEFRYRAQYF	TGCAGCGTTGAATTCCGCTATCGAGCCCAGTACTTC
TRBV3-1	.	TRBJ1-5	.	CASSRGGGNTGQPQHF	TGTGCCAGCAGCCGAGGGGGGGGGAATACAGGTCAGCCCCAGCATTTT
TRBV2	.	TRBJ2-7	many	CASSESLNDHSYEQYF	TGTGCCAGCAGTGAATCCTTGAATGATCACTCCTACGAGCAGTACTTC
TRBV24-1	.	TRBJ2-1	.	CATSARDSFYNEQFF	TGTGCCACCAGCGCACGGGACTCCTTTTACAATGAGCAGTTCTTC
TRBV19	TRBD2	TRBJ2-1	.	CASSTGPTSGPDNEQFF	TGTGCCAGTAGTACCGGCCCGACTAGCGGGCCTGACAATGAGCAGTTCTTC
TRBV18	.	TRBJ2-1	.	CASSPPPGFSSYNEQFF	TGTGCCAGCTCACCACCTCCAGGGTTTAGCTCCTACAATGAGCAGTTCTTC
TRBV20-1	.	TRBJ2-7	many	CSARDRGLRAYGEQYF	TGCAGTGCTAGAGATCGAGGGTTGCGGGCGTACGGCGAGCAGTACTTC
TRBV25-1	TRBD1	TRBJ1-2	many	CASSERTGNYGYTF	TGTGCCAGCAGTGAACGGACAGGGAACTATGGCTACACCTTC
TRBV28	.	TRBJ2-7	many	CASSLRQGTSYEQYF	TGTGCCAGCAGTTTAAGGCAGGGAACCTCCTACGAGCAGTACTTC
TRBV6-1	.	TRBJ2-3	many	CASSEMVTHSTDTQYF	TGTGCCAGCAGTGAAATGGTGACCCATAGCACAGATACGCAGTATTTT